The clone carrying this TCR beta chain has ten or more counts. Its antigen is still unknown. An end of the junction does not agree with germline; a read error may underlie this. A second PCR of roughly 6 to 12 cycles used a sample-barcoded 5' primer and a J-beta primer mix. Using its own MiXCR run on the 5' RACE reads, TCRdb lists one record per CDR3 protein. This table holds around 690,000 distinct CDR3 sequences, roughly 58% found once. Per germline, CDR1 SSHAT and CDR2 FNYEAQ (reference sequence). The CDR3 has 14 amino acids. The donors, aged about 6 to 95, were healthy Caucasians from Russia. This record comes from a study of blood T cells in healthy people across ages. Findings and limits, study-wide: Donor CMV infection status was unknown, possibly confounding age-related changes in expanded clonotypes. Among T cells, TCR beta diversity per million cells dropped roughly linearly as age rose.

The clonotype originates from a man aged 60 to 75 in good health. The gene calls are TRBV7-7 and TRBJ2-5; D gene uncertain. Source material: blood. The CDR3 nucleotides read TGTGCCAGCAGCTTAGGTCCGGGCCAAGAGGCCCAGTACTTC. This codes for CASSLGPGQEAQYF.